A selection of T cell receptor beta chains follows, all from one sample in a study of CD8+CD57+ T cells in acquired aplastic anemia. TCRdb ran MiXCR on the reads and lists one entry per CDR3 protein. The profile covers around 200,000 distinct CDR3 sequences, with roughly half appearing a single time and approximately 15% taken by the ten largest. The sequencing sample was made of sorted CD4+, CD8+, or CD8+CD57+ T cells (not recorded which) from PBMCs. The receptor source for this set is a human donor in good health, serving as a control. The CDR3 runs from the conserved cysteine through the conserved F or W. A D gene is named only where the DNA matches it firmly. Not all rows give a size; the values are once, few, many and, for expanded clones, a class.

J gene,clone size,D gene,V gene,CDR3 protein,CDR3 DNA
TRBJ2-1,NA,NA,TRBV29-1,CSSMRGGAVDNEQFF,TGCAGTTCGATGAGGGGGGGGGCGGTCGACAATGAGCAGTTCTTC
TRBJ2-7,once,NA,TRBV19,CASSPGGGGTRSYEQYF,TGTGCCAGTAGTCCAGGGGGGGGGGGCACCCGCTCCTACGAGCAGTACTTC
TRBJ1-6,many,TRBD1,TRBV7-9,CASSRGQGSYNSPLHF,TGTGCCAGCAGCCGCGGACAGGGGTCCTATAATTCACCCCTCCACTTT
TRBJ1-5,NA,NA,TRBV10-3,CAISESNRSNQPQHF,TGTGCCATCAGTGAGTCGAACAGGAGCAATCAGCCCCAGCATTTT
TRBJ1-1,NA,NA,TRBV19,CASSRPGEGYTEAFF,TGTGCCAGTAGCCGGCCAGGGGAAGGGTACACTGAAGCTTTCTTT
TRBJ1-2,NA,NA,TRBV5-1,CASSGLTDWGYGYTF,TGTGCCAGCAGCGGCCTCACTGATTGGGGCTATGGCTACACCTTC
TRBJ1-4,NA,NA,TRBV20-1,CSARQGTTNEKLFF,TGCAGTGCTAGACAGGGCACAACTAATGAAAAACTGTTTTTT
TRBJ2-5,NA,NA,TRBV7-4,CASNRQVRETQCF,TGTGCCAGCAACAGACAGGTTCGAGAGACCCAGTGCTTC
TRBJ1-5,once,NA,TRBV28,CASNQQGGNQPRHF,TGTGCCAGCAACCAACAGGGCGGCAATCAGCCCCGGCATTTT
TRBJ2-7,NA,NA,TRBV20-1,CSARGGGAQYF,TGTAGTGCTAGGGGCGGGGGCGCGCAGTACTTC
TRBJ2-2,NA,TRBD2,TRBV5-1,CASYTQRDDWTSGELFF,TGCGCCAGCTATACCCAGCGGGATGATTGGACTAGCGGGGAGCTGTTTTTT
TRBJ2-1,NA,NA,TRBV6-5,CASSELQGNEQFF,TGTGCCAGCAGTGAGCTACAGGGCAATGAGCAGTTCTTC
TRBJ1-2,many,TRBD1,TRBV4-1,CASSQPGQQRSYTF,TGCGCCAGCAGCCAGCCGGGACAGCAGAGAAGCTACACCTTC
TRBJ1-1,many,NA,TRBV6-4,CASSDSEGPTTEAFF,TGTGCCAGCAGTGACTCGGAAGGTCCCACAACCGAAGCTTTCTTT
TRBJ1-5,NA,TRBD1,TRBV7-2,CASSPGTAGNQPQHF,TGTGCCAGCAGCCCCGGGACAGCGGGCAATCAGCCCCAGCATTTT
TRBJ2-5,NA,TRBD1,TRBV9,CASSERTGTGGRGALEETQYF,TGTGCCAGCAGCGAGCGTACCGGGACAGGTGGCCGGGGAGCTCTCGAAGAGACCCAGTACTTC
TRBJ2-3,many,NA,TRBV7-9,CASSLRGRVYMTDTQYF,TGTGCCAGCAGCTTAAGGGGCAGGGTCTATATGACAGATACGCAGTATTTT
TRBJ1-1,NA,TRBD1,TRBV28,CASNPQGGRSKTEAFF,TGTGCCAGCAACCCCCAGGGGGGTCGGTCAAAGACTGAAGCTTTCTTT
TRBJ2-1,many,NA,TRBV9,CASSPRPDGEQFF,TGTGCCAGCAGCCCCCGACCAGATGGGGAGCAGTTCTTC
TRBJ1-1,many,NA,TRBV20-1,CSARGPTEAFF,TGCAGTGCTAGAGGTCCCACTGAAGCTTTCTTT
TRBJ2-7,few,TRBD1,TRBV18,CASTRQDRENYEQYF,TGTGCCAGCACGCGACAGGACAGGGAAAATTACGAGCAGTACTTC
TRBJ2-7,NA,TRBD1,TRBV11-3,CASSLRPGGTYEQYF,TGTGCCAGCAGCTTAAGGCCAGGGGGTACCTACGAGCAGTACTTC
TRBJ1-2,NA,NA,TRBV7-9,CASRPGAKGYTF,TGTGCCAGCCGCCCGGGGGCGAAGGGCTACACCTTC
TRBJ2-5,NA,NA,TRBV20-1,CSSGPQETQYF,TGCAGTTCCGGTCCTCAAGAGACCCAGTACTTC
TRBJ1-1,NA,TRBD1,TRBV7-2,CASSLVWGTVTMNTEAFF,TGTGCCAGCAGCTTAGTTTGGGGGACAGTGACGATGAACACTGAAGCTTTCTTT
TRBJ1-3,few,TRBD1,TRBV7-2,CASSRDRGNTIYF,TGTGCCAGCAGCCGGGACAGGGGAAACACCATATATTTT
TRBJ2-2,many,NA,TRBV20-1,CSARPTGLVTGELFF,TGCAGTGCTAGGCCCACAGGCTTGGTAACCGGGGAGCTGTTTTTT
TRBJ2-5,few,TRBD1,TRBV18,CASSPRSAGGRSGETQYF,TGTGCCAGCTCACCTCGCTCCGCAGGGGGCAGGTCTGGAGAGACCCAGTACTTC
TRBJ2-7,NA,TRBD1,TRBV5-6,CASSFTQGADEQYF,TGTGCCAGCAGCTTTACTCAGGGGGCGGACGAGCAGTACTTC
TRBJ1-3,NA,NA,TRBV7-6,CASSLEVAGNTIYF,TGTGCCAGCAGCTTAGAAGTGGCTGGAAACACCATATATTTT
TRBJ1-1,NA,NA,TRBV11-2,CASSLVGRGRVNTEAFF,TGTGCCAGCAGCTTAGTCGGTCGGGGTAGGGTGAACACTGAAGCTTTCTTT
TRBJ1-6,NA,TRBD1,TRBV20-1,CSAEGQGANSPLHF,TGCAGTGCTGAAGGACAGGGGGCCAATTCACCCCTCCACTTT
TRBJ2-7,NA,NA,TRBV7-9,CASSLDVANSYEQYF,TGTGCCAGCAGCTTAGATGTTGCCAACTCCTACGAGCAGTACTTC